The sequence of this TCR beta chain was determined in a study of blood T cell repertoires in COVID-19. TCRdb's table, derived via immunoSEQ multiplex PCR, lists solely in-frame clones and lacks some. The data hold around 24,000 clones, with roughly 80% observed a single time. V was cut by 10 bases and J by 6 bases, with 21 bases left in between. Germline-derived CDR1 and CDR2 are LNHDA and SQIVND (reference sequence). The CDR3 totals 14 residues. This clone has just a few counts. The TCR comes from a woman of 80 years or more with acute or convalescent COVID-19. Input material: peripheral blood. The chain employs TRBV19 and TRBJ1-2; D may be TRBD1 (6 bases). The CDR3, as DNA: TGTGCCATCACCGACGGACAGAATCGGGATGGCTACACCTTC. Translated: CAITDGQNRDGYTF.